This paragraph reports one T cell receptor (beta chain). No cognate antigen has been identified for it. One base away there is no much larger clone; base qualities are not given. These data are taken from a study of blood T cell repertoires in COVID-19 (dated by TCRdb to 2018 to 2021). Notes on the research overall: Samples from collaborators originated in the United States, Italy and Spain and spanned both the acute and convalescent phases of COVID-19. The prospective study material was composed of cDNA or gDNA derived from T cells, B-cell-depleted T cells, or PBMCs. Deeply sampled blood TCRbeta repertoires from subjects exposed to, actively infected with, or recovered from COVID-19 were included in the dataset. The repertoires were made available in a free public database intended to serve as a resource for research on the immune response to SARS-CoV-2. The samples were drawn from the first 160 participants of the ongoing ImmuneRACE study and from 950 to 1,500 subjects provided by 6 global collaborators. Nearly every sample came with metadata listing a de-identified subject ID, COVID-19 status, age in years and sex. HLA class I and class II types, where available, came from metadata supplied by the sample provider rather than from assay-based typing.

Whole blood was collected in K2EDTA tubes by collaborating institutions according to the institutions' own protocols. For TCRbeta analysis, collaborator samples were shipped as frozen whole blood, as isolated PBMCs, or as DNA extracted from either sample type. Its CDR3 holds 13 amino acids, cysteine through phenylalanine. The retained sequence is limited to the CDR3, 39 bases, with the frame set at the first base. At the junction V is shortened by 3 bases and J by 7 bases; bases outside the gene matches: 2. From the germline V gene, CDR1 is SGHAT and CDR2 is FQNNGV. TCRbeta CDR3 regions were amplified from genomic DNA by means of the immunoSEQ Assay, a bias-controlled multiplex PCR. On the study's bioinformatics: The number of nucleated cells in each sample was estimated by amplification of reference gene primers within the assay. To quantify the absolute abundance of each unique TCRbeta CDR3 rearrangement, sequence reads were collapsed and filtered. For each sample, productive Simpson clonality was calculated as the square root of Simpson's diversity index over productive rearrangements. Imported from immuneACCESS, the table was reduced by TCRdb to in-frame sequences with V and J called. These copies leave out some clones; in studies compared against another copy, an unresolved V gene accounts for under half, and the cause of the remainder is not known. V and J calls and clone size follow that table, whereas D and trimming were derived from the DNA. The sample table contains about 59,000 clones; only one count was recorded for 65% to 90% of them. The ten largest clones represent under 30% of the sample.

What the study reported, not specific to this receptor: The amount of clinical and demographic metadata varied by source and participant and was provided uncurated.

The chain uses TRBV11-2 and TRBJ2-1; 8 junctional bases match TRBD2. The sequencing input was peripheral blood. The clonotype was recovered from a woman older than 75 with active or convalescent COVID-19. The CDR3 loop reads CASSFQRGNEQFF. The DNA sequence is given as TGTGCCAGCAGCTTCCAGCGGGGGAATGAGCAGTTCTTC.